This is a list of T cell receptor beta chains from one sample in a study of blood T cell repertoires in COVID-19. This table comes from immunoSEQ multiplex PCR, and its TCRdb copy is limited to in-frame clones, with some not included. The table shows 120,000 or so clones, with 90% occurring only once. The sequenced material came from peripheral blood. The receptors derive from a woman in her sixties with COVID-19, enrolled during active disease. The CDR3 runs from the conserved cysteine through the conserved F or W. Fields, in order: D gene, V gene, clone size, J gene, CDR3 DNA, CDR3 protein. D genes are given only for firm matches. Size tells how often a clone was seen (once, few, many) or the class of an expanded clone, and some rows leave it out.

>.|TRBV5-8|.|TRBJ2-1
TGTGCCAGCAGCCCCGACTCGCTGGAGCAGTTCTTC
CASSPDSLEQFF
>.|TRBV18|once|TRBJ1-4
TGTGCCAGCTCAGCCCGTTCTCGAGGGGGTGAAAAACTGTTTTTT
CASSARSRGGEKLFF
>TRBD2|TRBV7-2|.|TRBJ2-7
TGTGCCAGCAGCTCATTTAGCGGGGGCCTTCTCTACGAGCAGTACTTC
CASSSFSGGLLYEQYF
>.|TRBV25-1|.|TRBJ2-5
TGTGCCAGCAGCCCACAAGAGACCCAGTACTTC
CASSPQETQYF
>TRBD1|TRBV6-2/TRBV6-3|.|TRBJ1-1
TGTGCCAGCAGTTTACAGGGGGTTGGAAACACTGAAGCTTTCTTT
CASSLQGVGNTEAFF
>TRBD2|TRBV29-1|.|TRBJ2-2
TGCAGCGTGGTGACTAGCGGGGGGGCCGCCGGGGAGCTGTTTTTT
CSVVTSGGAAGELFF
>TRBD1|TRBV5-4|.|TRBJ2-3
TGTGCCAGCAACCGGCGGTTACAGGGGTCAGATACGCAGTATTTT
CASNRRLQGSDTQYF
>.|TRBV7-3|.|TRBJ1-6
TGTGCCAGCAGCTTATCAGGGGCGGATTCACCCCTCCACTTT
CASSLSGADSPLHF
>TRBD1|TRBV19|.|TRBJ2-3
TGTGCCAGTAGTATCCCCAGGGGGCCAGCAGATACGCAGTATTTT
CASSIPRGPADTQYF
>.|TRBV7-9|.|TRBJ2-1
TGTGCCAGCAGCTTACTAGGACAGATATACAATGAGCAGTTCTTC
CASSLLGQIYNEQFF
>TRBD1|TRBV7-2|.|TRBJ2-2
TGTGCCAGCAGCTTAGGCCCCCAGGGGGCGGGCGGGGAGCTGTTTTTT
CASSLGPQGAGGELFF
>.|TRBV7-2|few|TRBJ1-4
TGTGCCAGCAGCTCCCCTGGGTCGGGAAATGAAAAACTGTTTTTT
CASSSPGSGNEKLFF
>.|TRBV6-5|.|TRBJ2-5
TGTGCCAGCAGTTACTCGATAGGACAGCAAGAGACCCAGTACTTC
CASSYSIGQQETQYF
>.|TRBV14|.|TRBJ1-1
TGTGCCAGCAGCCAATGGGAGGGGGTAGGCGCTTTCTTT
CASSQWEGVGAFF
>TRBD1|TRBV4-3|.|TRBJ2-5
TGCGCCAGCAGCCAATCCTGGACAGGGGCCGAGACCCAGTACTTC
CASSQSWTGAETQYF
>TRBD1|TRBV5-6|.|TRBJ2-3
TGTGCCAGCAGCTTACTTGGGACAGGAGGGACAGATACGCAGTATTTT
CASSLLGTGGTDTQYF
>.|TRBV5-5|.|TRBJ2-3
TGTGCCAGCAGTCAACAAAGCACAGATACGCAGTATTTT
CASSQQSTDTQYF
>TRBD1|TRBV19|.|TRBJ1-1
TGTGCCAGTATAGACAGGGGGTTGGAGACTGAAGCTTTCTTT
CASIDRGLETEAFF
>.|TRBV4-2|once|TRBJ2-7
TGTGCCAGCAGCCAAGACCTATACAGGGAAGCCTACGAGCAGTACTTC
CASSQDLYREAYEQYF
>TRBD1|TRBV5-6|.|TRBJ1-6
TGTGCCAGCAGCCTAACAGGGGTATCGAATTCACCCCTCCACTTT
CASSLTGVSNSPLHF
>.|TRBV9|.|TRBJ2-1
TGTGCCAGCAGCGGCAGCGGTATCTCCTACAATGAGCAGTTCTTC
CASSGSGISYNEQFF
>.|TRBV3-1/TRBV3-2|.|TRBJ2-7
TGTGCCAGCAGCCAAAACACGTACTCCTACGAGCAGTACTTC
CASSQNTYSYEQYF
>TRBD1|TRBV4-2|.|TRBJ2-3
TGTGCCAGCAGCCAACCACAGGGGGCGGGTCAGCCCCAGTATTTT
CASSQPQGAGQPQYF
>TRBD1|TRBV2|.|TRBJ1-2
TGTGCCAGCAGGGGACAGGGGTCGAGGTATGGCTACACCTTC
CASRGQGSRYGYTF
>.|TRBV4-3|.|TRBJ2-1
TGCGCCAGCAGCCCGGACAGGCCGGGGGACAATGAGCAGTTCTTC
CASSPDRPGDNEQFF
>TRBD1|TRBV7-2|.|TRBJ2-2
TGTGCCAGCAGCGGCAGGGGGCGTGGCACCGGGGAGCTGTTTTTT
CASSGRGRGTGELFF
>.|TRBV28|.|TRBJ1-5
TGTGCCAGCAGTTTACGGCGGAATCAGCCCCAGCATTTT
CASSLRRNQPQHF
>TRBD1|TRBV5-6|.|TRBJ2-3
TGTGCCAGCAGCTTGGTGCGGATGCCTCGGACAGGTAGCACAGATACGCAGTATTTT
CASSLVRMPRTGSTDTQYF
>.|TRBV7-2|.|TRBJ2-3
TGTGCCAGCAGCTTAGCGGGCCTCGGAATAGATACGCAGTATTTT
CASSLAGLGIDTQYF
>TRBD2|TRBV7-8|.|TRBJ2-7
TGTGCCAGCAGCTTACCCCAGCGGGGGGGCCTTAAAATTTCCTACGAGCAGTACTTC
CASSLPQRGGLKISYEQYF
>TRBD1|TRBV19|.|TRBJ1-1
TGTGCCAGTAGTATGACAGGGGGCACCGTCACTGAAGCTTTCTTT
CASSMTGGTVTEAFF
>.|TRBV4-1|.|TRBJ1-2
TGCGCCAGCAGCCCCTCCCCCGGGGGTTATAACTATGGCTACACCTTC
CASSPSPGGYNYGYTF
>.|TRBV19|.|TRBJ1-1
TGTGCCAGTAGTATTGGGGAGGTGAACACTGAAGCTTTCTTT
CASSIGEVNTEAFF
>TRBD1|TRBV18|.|TRBJ1-6
TGTGCCAGCTCACGAGCATCACAGGGGGCCGCCTATAATTCACCCCTCCACTTT
CASSRASQGAAYNSPLHF
>TRBD2|TRBV7-3|.|TRBJ2-1
TGTGCCAGCAGCTTACCCGGGACTACTGCCTACAATGAGCAGTTCTTC
CASSLPGTTAYNEQFF
>.|TRBV3-1/TRBV3-2|.|TRBJ1-1
TGTGCCAGCAGCCAAGGAGGGCCTAACACTGAAGCTTTCTTT
CASSQGGPNTEAFF
>TRBD1|TRBV6-6|.|TRBJ1-2
TGTGCCAGCAGCCCCGGGACAGGGATCTATGGCTACACCTTC
CASSPGTGIYGYTF
>TRBD1|TRBV19|.|TRBJ2-7
TGTGCCAGTAGTATAGACCGACAGGGACCCTACGAGCAGTACTTC
CASSIDRQGPYEQYF
>.|TRBV5-1|.|TRBJ2-7
TGCGCCAGCAGCTTGGACCCCCGGACATACGAGCAGTACTTC
CASSLDPRTYEQYF
>TRBD1|TRBV5-4|.|TRBJ1-2
TGTGCCAGCAGCTTACCCAGGGACAGGGGGAGCGGCTACACCTTC
CASSLPRDRGSGYTF